These 11 T cell receptor beta chains came from one sample sequenced in a study of T cell responses to AZD1222 COVID-19 vaccine (dated by TCRdb to the early 2020s). The protocol used for the library was the immunoSEQ multiplex PCR assay. TCRdb carries this immuneACCESS record with in-frame sequences only. Its versions omit some clonotypes, under half of them owing to an unresolved V gene in the studies checked, with the rest unexplained. The sample table holds 150,000 to 200,000 clones, of which 80% to 95% were seen once. The top ten clones comprise 2.3% of the sample. The time point label, read with the paper, signifies: baseline before first vaccination. Specimen: peripheral blood, collected on day 0 of AZD1222 vaccination. The receptor source for this set is an adult in good health.

The chain links TRBV5-4 to TRBJ2-5; a weak D match, TRBD2 (6 bases). Trimming cost V 5 bases and J 4 bases, with 15 bases left between them. This CDR3 spans 14 amino acids. Germline CDR1 SGHNT, CDR2 YYREEE (reference sequence). In DNA, the CDR3 is TGTGCCAGCAGACCCGAGATCGGGGGAGAGACCCAGTACTTC. Residues: CASRPEIGGETQYF.

In DNA form, the CDR3 reads TGTGCCAGCAGCTTAGCGGCCGGGTACCAAGAGACCCAGTACTTC. It codes for CASSLAAGYQETQYF. The chain joins TRBV7-2 to TRBJ2-5, with D unclear. Germline V gene data show CDR1 as SGHTA and CDR2 as FQGNSA. The V end lost 0 bases, the J end lost 0 bases, and 8 bases lay between the germline ends. There are 15 residues in the CDR3.

The J gene is TRBJ1-3, the V gene TRBV3-1 (or the pseudogene TRBV3-2); D remains ambiguous. Germline V CDR1 and CDR2: LGHDT, YNNKEL (reference sequence). The CDR3 contains 12 residues. Deletions cut 8 bases from V and 2 bases from J, with 7 bases between. CDR3 DNA sequence: TGTGCCAGCTCAGACGCTGGAAACACCATATATTTT. This encodes CASSDAGNTIYF.

The chain combines TRBV7-9 with TRBJ1-3; the D gene is possibly TRBD1 (5 bases). Trimming shortened V by 5 bases and J by 4 bases, and 15 bases separated the two germline ends. The CDR3 sequence is 15 residues long. Germline lookup yields CDR1 SEHNR and CDR2 FQNEAQ (reference sequence). CDR3 sequence: CASSPLTGPGNTIYF. The CDR3 DNA reads as TGTGCCAGCAGCCCTCTTACGGGGCCCGGAAACACCATATATTTT.

In its sample, this clone was seen once. The rearrangement links TRBV7-2 to TRBJ1-3; D is unclear. V lost 0 bases to trimming and J lost 1 base, with 10 bases between them. The CDR3 sequence is 16 residues long. Germline values: CDR1 SGHTA, CDR2 FQGNSA. The CDR3 DNA is TGTGCCAGCAGCTTAGCAGGTTGGGGATCTGGAAACACCATATATTTT. Translation: CASSLAGWGSGNTIYF.

The DNA for the CDR3 is TGTGCCAGCAGCTTTGGGACAGGGCCAGAGACCCAGTACTTC. This gives the protein CASSFGTGPETQYF. This chain joins TRBV7-3 and TRBJ2-5, with 9 bases matching TRBD1. V dropped 3 bases and J dropped 4; count of bases not matched to a gene: 3. The CDR3 loop spans 14 amino acids. CDR1 is SGHTA, CDR2 FQGTGA, per germline. Together with reference TRBV7-3 and TRBJ2-5, the CDR3 gives the full variable domain: GAGVSQTPSNKVTEKGKYVELRCDPISGHTALYWYRQSLGQGPEFLIYFQGTGAADDSGLPNDRFFAVRPEGSVSTLKIQRTERGDSAVYLCASSFGTGPETQYFGPGTRLLVL.

This chain connects TRBV5-6 to TRBJ1-5, with 7 bases that match TRBD1. The CDR3 runs 14 residues. Germline V gives CDR1 SGHDT, CDR2 YYEEEE. Trimming took 4 bases from V and 6 from J; bases not matched to a gene: 7. CDR3 loop: CASSLTGISQPQHF. In DNA form, the CDR3 reads TGTGCCAGCAGCCTGACAGGGATCAGTCAGCCCCAGCATTTT.

CDR3 residues: CASSQDTGNQPQHF. DNA of the CDR3: TGTGCCAGCAGCCAAGATACGGGTAATCAGCCCCAGCATTTT. The chain uses TRBV3-1 (or the pseudogene TRBV3-2) and TRBJ1-5; D not certain. The V and J ends lost 0 bases and 4 bases respectively, with 7 bases between them. The CDR3 contains 14 residues. CDR1 LGHDT and CDR2 YNNKEL come from the germline V gene (reference sequence).

This clone was recorded only once. The chain couples TRBV21-1 to TRBJ2-7; TRBD1 reflects the table's D call only, with no check against the DNA. TRBV21-1 is listed as a pseudogene. CDR3 length equals 20 residues. CDR3: CASKGPRQWMDLYFSYEQYF. The DNA of the CDR3 is TGTGCCAGCAAGGGCCCCCGACAGTGGATGGATCTCTATTTCTCCTACGAGCAGTACTTC.

This clone was found once. This chain uses TRBV7-3 with TRBJ2-1; possible D gene TRBD2, 6 bases. Germline assignment: CDR1 SGHTA and CDR2 FQGTGA. The length of the CDR3 is 13 residues. Trimming stripped 5 bases from V and 8 bases from J, with 13 bases between. The CDR3 loop is CASSPGGGDEQFF. The CDR3 DNA follows: TGTGCCAGCAGCCCCGGGGGTGGCGATGAGCAGTTCTTC.

The CDR3 sequence is CASSSIQGLRNTIYF. CDR3 bases: TGTGCCAGCAGTTCAATCCAGGGACTTAGGAACACCATATATTTT. The chain combines TRBV28 with TRBJ1-3; a weak D match, TRBD1 (5 bases). Per the germline V gene, CDR1 is MDHEN and CDR2 is SYDVKM. The V end lost 4 bases, the J end lost 7 bases, and 17 bases lay between the germline ends. The CDR3 extends over 15 amino acids. The complete variable domain, with remaining parts taken from reference TRBV28 and TRBJ1-3, reads DVKVTQSSRYLVKRTGEKVFLECVQDMDHENMFWYRQDPGLGLRLIYFSYDVKMKEKGDIPEGYSVSREKKERFSLILESASTNQTSMYLCASSSIQGLRNTIYFGEGSWLTVV.